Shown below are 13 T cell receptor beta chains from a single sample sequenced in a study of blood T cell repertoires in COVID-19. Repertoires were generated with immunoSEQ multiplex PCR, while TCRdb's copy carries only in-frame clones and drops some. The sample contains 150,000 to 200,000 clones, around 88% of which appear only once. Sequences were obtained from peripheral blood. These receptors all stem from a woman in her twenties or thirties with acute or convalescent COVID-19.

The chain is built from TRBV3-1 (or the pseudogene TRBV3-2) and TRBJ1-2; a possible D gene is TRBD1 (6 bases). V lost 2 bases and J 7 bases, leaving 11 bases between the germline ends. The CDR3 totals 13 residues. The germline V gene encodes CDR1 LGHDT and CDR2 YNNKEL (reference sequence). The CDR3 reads CASSQRGAPGYTF. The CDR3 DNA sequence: TGTGCCAGCAGCCAACGGGGGGCCCCTGGCTACACCTTC.

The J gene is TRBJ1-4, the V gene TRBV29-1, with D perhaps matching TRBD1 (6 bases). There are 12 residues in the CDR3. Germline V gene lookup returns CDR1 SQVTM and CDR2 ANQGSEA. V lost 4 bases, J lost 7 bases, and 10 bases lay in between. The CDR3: CSVVLDSEKLFF. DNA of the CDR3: TGCAGCGTTGTACTGGACAGTGAAAAACTGTTTTTT.

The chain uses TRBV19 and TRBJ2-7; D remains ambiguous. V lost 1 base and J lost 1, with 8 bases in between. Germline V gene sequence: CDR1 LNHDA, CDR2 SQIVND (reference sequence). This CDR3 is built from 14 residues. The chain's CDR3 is CASSIGGSSYEQYF. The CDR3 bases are TGTGCCAGTAGTATAGGAGGTTCGTCCTACGAGCAGTACTTC.

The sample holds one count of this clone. The DNA of the CDR3 is TGCGCCAGCAGCTTGCTAGCGGTCGGGTCCTACAATGAGCAGTTCTTC. Its protein is CASSLLAVGSYNEQFF. The chain uses TRBV5-1 and TRBJ2-1; 7 bases align to TRBD2. The CDR3 is 16 residues long. V shed 1 base and J 1 base; nucleotides not matched to a gene: 5. CDR1 is SGHRS and CDR2 is YFSETQ in the germline V gene.

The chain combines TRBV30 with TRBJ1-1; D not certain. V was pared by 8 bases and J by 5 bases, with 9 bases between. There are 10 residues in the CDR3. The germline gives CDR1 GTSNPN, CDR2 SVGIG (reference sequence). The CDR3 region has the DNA TGTGCCCAAGAGGAGACTGAAGCTTTCTTT. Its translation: CAQEETEAFF. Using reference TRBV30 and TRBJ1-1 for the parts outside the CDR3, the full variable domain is SQTIHQWPATLVQPVGSPLSLECTVEGTSNPNLYWYRQAAGRGLQLLFYSVGIGQISSEVPQNLSASRPQDRQFILSSKKLLLSDSGFYLCAQEETEAFFGQGTRLTVV.

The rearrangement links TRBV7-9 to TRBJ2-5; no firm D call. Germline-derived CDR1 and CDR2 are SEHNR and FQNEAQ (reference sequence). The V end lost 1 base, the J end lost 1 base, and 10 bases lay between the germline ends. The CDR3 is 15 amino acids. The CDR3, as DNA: TGTGCCAGCAGCTTAGGAAAGACGGGCCAAGAGACCCAGTACTTC. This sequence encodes CASSLGKTGQETQYF.

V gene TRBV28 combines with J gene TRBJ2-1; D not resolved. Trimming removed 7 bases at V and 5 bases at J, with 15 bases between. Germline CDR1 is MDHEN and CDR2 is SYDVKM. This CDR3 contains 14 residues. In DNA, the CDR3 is TGTGCCAGCATCCGTGCATGGGCCGACAATGAGCAGTTCTTC. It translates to CASIRAWADNEQFF.

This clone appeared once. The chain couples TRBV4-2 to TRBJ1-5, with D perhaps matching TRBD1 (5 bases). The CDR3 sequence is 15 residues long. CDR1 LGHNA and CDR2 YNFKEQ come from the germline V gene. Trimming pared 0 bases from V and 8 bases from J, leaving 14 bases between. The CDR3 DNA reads TGTGCCAGCAGCCAAGATACCGGGGGGGTGAAGCCCCAGCATTTT. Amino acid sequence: CASSQDTGGVKPQHF.

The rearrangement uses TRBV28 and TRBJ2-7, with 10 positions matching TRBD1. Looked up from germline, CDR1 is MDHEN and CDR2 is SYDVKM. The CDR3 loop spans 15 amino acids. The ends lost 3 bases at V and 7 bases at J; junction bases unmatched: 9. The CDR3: CASSLLGQGFGEQYF. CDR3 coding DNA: TGTGCCAGCAGTTTGCTGGGACAGGGGTTTGGAGAGCAGTACTTC.

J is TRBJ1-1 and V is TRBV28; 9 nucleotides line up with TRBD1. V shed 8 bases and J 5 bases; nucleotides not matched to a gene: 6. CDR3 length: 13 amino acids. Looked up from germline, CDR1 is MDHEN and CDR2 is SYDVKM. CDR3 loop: CASGGQGYTEAFF. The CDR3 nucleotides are TGTGCCAGCGGGGGACAGGGTTATACTGAAGCTTTCTTT.

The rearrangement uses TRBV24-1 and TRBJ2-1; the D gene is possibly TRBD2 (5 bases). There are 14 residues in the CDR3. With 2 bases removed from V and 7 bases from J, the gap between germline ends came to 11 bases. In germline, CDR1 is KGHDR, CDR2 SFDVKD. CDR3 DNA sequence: TGTGCCACCAGTGATTATCGGGAAGGTAATGAGCAGTTCTTC. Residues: CATSDYREGNEQFF.

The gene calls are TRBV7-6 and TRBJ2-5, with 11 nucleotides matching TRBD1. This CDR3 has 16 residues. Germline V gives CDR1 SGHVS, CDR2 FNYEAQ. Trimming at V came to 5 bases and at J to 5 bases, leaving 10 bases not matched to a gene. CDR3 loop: CASSLTGTGGKETQYF. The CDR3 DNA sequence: TGTGCCAGCAGCCTAACCGGGACAGGGGGAAAGGAGACCCAGTACTTC.

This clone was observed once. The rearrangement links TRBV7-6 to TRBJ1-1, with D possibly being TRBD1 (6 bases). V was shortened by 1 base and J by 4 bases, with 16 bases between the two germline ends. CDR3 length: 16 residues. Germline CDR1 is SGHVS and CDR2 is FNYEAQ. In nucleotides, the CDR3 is TGTGCCAGCAGCTTAGTCGGGGGGGCTTGGGGCACTGAAGCTTTCTTT. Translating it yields CASSLVGGAWGTEAFF.